The table lists the clone carrying this TCR beta chain with many counts. TCRdb re-called the 5' RACE reads through MiXCR, storing one row per CDR3 protein. This repertoire shows 450,000 to 650,000 distinct CDR3 sequences, about 13% found once; its top ten account for about 14%. The data belong to a study of T cells after yellow fever vaccination. Germline assignment: CDR1 DFQATT and CDR2 SNEGSKA (reference sequence). Trimming cost V 5 bases and J 0 bases, with 11 bases left between them. The CDR3 is 15 residues long. J is TRBJ1-6 and V is TRBV20-1; no clear D gene. The material was PBMCs, obtained on the day of the yellow fever booster vaccination. This receptor was taken from a man in his thirties or forties who received the YFV17D yellow fever vaccine. As DNA, the CDR3 is TGCAGTGCTCTACATGCGAGCTCCTATAATTCACCCCTCCACTTT. Protein sequence: CSALHASSYNSPLHF.